This T cell receptor beta chain was identified in a study of shared clonotypes between healthy human individuals. In regard to this clone: Its target is not known.

The V gene's germline CDR1 is SGHAT and CDR2 FQNNGV. V was pared by 6 bases and J by 10 bases, with 10 bases between. This CDR3 contains 11 residues. Findings of the study overall: Unshared clonotypes carried lower generation probabilities than those common to all four donors.

TCRdb's table, derived via immunoSEQ multiplex PCR, lists solely in-frame clones and lacks some. The sample includes 2 million or so clones, around 95% seen only once; the top ten take 0.13%. The chain carries TRBV11-2 and TRBJ2-1, with a weak D call TRBD1 (5 bases). The material sequenced was naive CD4+ T cells sorted from blood. Subset defined: CD45RA+ positively selected. The receptor comes from a man aged 18 to 30 in good health. The CDR3 sequence: CASSFRTEQFF. CDR3 sequence (DNA): TGTGCCAGCAGTTTTCGGACAGAGCAGTTCTTC.